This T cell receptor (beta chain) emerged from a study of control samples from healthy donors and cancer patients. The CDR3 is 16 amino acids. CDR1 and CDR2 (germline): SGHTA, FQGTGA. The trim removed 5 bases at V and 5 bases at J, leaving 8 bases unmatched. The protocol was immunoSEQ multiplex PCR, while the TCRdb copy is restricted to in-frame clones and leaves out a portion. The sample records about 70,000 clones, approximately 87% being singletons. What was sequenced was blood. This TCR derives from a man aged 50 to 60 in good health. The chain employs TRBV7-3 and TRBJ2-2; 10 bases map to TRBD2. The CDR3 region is CASSPGLAVMTGELFF. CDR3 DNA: TGTGCCAGCAGCCCCGGACTAGCGGTAATGACCGGGGAGCTGTTTTTT.